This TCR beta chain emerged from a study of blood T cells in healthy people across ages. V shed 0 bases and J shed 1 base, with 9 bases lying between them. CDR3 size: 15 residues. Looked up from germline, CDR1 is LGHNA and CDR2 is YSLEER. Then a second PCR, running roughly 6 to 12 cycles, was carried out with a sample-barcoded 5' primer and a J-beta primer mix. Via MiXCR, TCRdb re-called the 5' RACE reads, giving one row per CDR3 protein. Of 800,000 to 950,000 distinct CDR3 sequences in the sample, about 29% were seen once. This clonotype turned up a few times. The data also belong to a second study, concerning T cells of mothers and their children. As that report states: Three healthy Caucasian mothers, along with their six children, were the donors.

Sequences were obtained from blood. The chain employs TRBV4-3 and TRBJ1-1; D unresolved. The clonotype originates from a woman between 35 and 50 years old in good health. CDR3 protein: CASSQDRQPNTEAFF. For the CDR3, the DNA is TGCGCCAGCAGCCAAGACCGCCAGCCGAACACTGAAGCTTTCTTT.